Listed here are 17 T cell receptor beta chains from one sample, sequenced in a study of identical twins. TCRdb re-called the 5' RACE reads through MiXCR, storing one row per CDR3 protein. The sample gives 500,000 or so distinct CDR3 sequences, approximately 15% of which show up once; approximately 0.52% is in the top ten. The sample was also linked to a second study, of yellow fever vaccine responses in identical twins.

Specimen: CD4+ T cells sorted from blood. The receptors originated from a woman aged 18-29 years in good health.

This clonotype was counted ten times or more. This sequence joins TRBV29-1 and TRBJ2-1; 9 nucleotides align to TRBD2. V was pared by 6 bases and J by 7 bases, with 4 bases of the junction left unmatched. CDR1 and CDR2 (germline): SQVTM, ANQGSEA. The CDR3 totals 12 residues. The CDR3: CSVGTSWNEQFF. CDR3 DNA: TGCAGCGTAGGGACTAGCTGGAATGAGCAGTTCTTC.

The CDR3 nucleotides are TGTGCCAGCAGCACACCCGCAAAGGACAGGGGGCGCGTAAATGAGCAGTTCTTC. This translates into CASSTPAKDRGRVNEQFF. V and J are TRBV7-8 and TRBJ2-1; TRBD1 aligns across 11 bases. Per germline, CDR1 SGHVS and CDR2 FQNEAQ. This CDR3 spans 18 amino acids. Unmatched junction bases numbered 16, after V lost 5 bases and J lost 7 bases.

This clonotype showed up just a few times. V is TRBV6-2 or TRBV6-3 and J is TRBJ2-7; TRBD2 aligns across 9 bases. From germline, CDR1 is MNHEY and CDR2 SVGEGT. V trimming: 5 bases; J trimming: 3 bases; junction bases outside the gene matches: 14. The CDR3 is made up of 17 amino acids. CDR3 in amino acids: CASSPLGLAGVFYEQYF. CDR3 coding DNA: TGTGCCAGCAGTCCGCTAGGATTAGCGGGAGTCTTCTACGAGCAGTACTTC.

This clonotype was counted only a few times. The chain uses TRBV27 and TRBJ2-5; D perhaps matches TRBD1 (6 bases). CDR1 is MNHEY and CDR2 is SMNVEV in the germline V gene (reference sequence). This CDR3 comprises 15 residues. Trimming left V 3 bases short and J 0 bases short, with 11 bases between. The chain's CDR3 is CASSLITGNQETQYF. CDR3 sequence (DNA): TGTGCCAGCAGTTTGATCACAGGGAACCAAGAGACCCAGTACTTC.

The sample holds many counts of this clonotype. CDR3 coding DNA: TGCAGCGGGAGCGGGGAACCAATGAGCTCCTACAATGAGCAGTTCTTC. This codes for CSGSGEPMSSYNEQFF. The chain couples TRBV29-1 to TRBJ2-1; 7 bases line up with TRBD2. V gave up 7 bases and J gave up 0 bases; unmatched junction bases: 12. Germline-derived CDR1 and CDR2 are SQVTM and ANQGSEA. This CDR3 is built from 16 residues.

The chain combines TRBV7-2 with TRBJ2-5, with no clear D. This CDR3 is built from 16 residues. V lost 1 base and J 4 bases, leaving 16 bases between the germline ends. Per germline, CDR1 SGHTA and CDR2 FQGNSA. The CDR3 region is CASSLVALVGGETQYF. CDR3 DNA sequence: TGTGCCAGCAGCTTAGTCGCGCTAGTGGGTGGAGAGACCCAGTACTTC.

A few counts support this clonotype. The chain combines TRBV10-3 with TRBJ1-2; TRBD1 matches 7 bases. V shed 6 bases, J shed 2 bases, and the junction held 6 bases outside the gene matches. Germline V gene sequence: CDR1 ENHRY, CDR2 SYGVKD. The CDR3 is 14 amino acids. The CDR3: CAIRPGTANYGYTF. Written as DNA, the CDR3 is TGTGCCATCAGGCCCGGGACAGCGAACTATGGCTACACCTTC.

V gene TRBV3-1 combines with J gene TRBJ2-7; TRBD2 is a possible D gene (6 bases). Germline-derived CDR1 and CDR2 are LGHDT and YNNKEL (reference sequence). V lost 0 bases to trimming and J lost 7 bases, with 16 bases between them. The CDR3 loop spans 15 amino acids. The CDR3 region is CASSQDQELAREQYF. For the CDR3, the DNA is TGTGCCAGCAGCCAAGACCAGGAACTAGCTCGAGAGCAGTACTTC.

Many counts were recorded for this clonotype. J is TRBJ2-5 and V is TRBV20-1, with 11 bases that match TRBD2. With 2 bases clipped from V and 5 bases from J, the junction kept 4 bases outside the gene matches. The length of the CDR3 is 14 residues. The germline V gene has CDR1 DFQATT and CDR2 SNEGSKA (reference sequence). CDR3 DNA: TGCAGTGCTAGACCACTAGCGGGAGTGGAGACCCAGTACTTC. The encoded protein is CSARPLAGVETQYF.

This clonotype has at least ten counts. The chain joins TRBV29-1 to TRBJ2-3; either TRBD1 or TRBD2 may supply D (5 bases each). This CDR3 spans 14 amino acids. Germline assignment: CDR1 SQVTM and CDR2 ANQGSEA. V was trimmed by 4 bases and J by 1 base, leaving 12 bases between them. The CDR3 nucleotides are TGCAGCGTTGCGGCTCAGGGAGGCACAGATACGCAGTATTTT. The encoded protein is CSVAAQGGTDTQYF.

This clonotype was seen many times. The rearrangement uses TRBV3-1 and TRBJ2-7, with no clear D. CDR1 and CDR2 (germline): LGHDT, YNNKEL (reference sequence). V gave up 5 bases and J gave up 0 bases, with 20 bases separating them. This CDR3 has 17 residues. The CDR3 nucleotides are TGTGCCAGCAGCGCAACGCTAACAGTGGAACCCTCCTACGAGCAGTACTTC. Translating it yields CASSATLTVEPSYEQYF.

The gene calls are TRBV27 and TRBJ1-2; D gene uncertain. This CDR3 is 17 amino acids long. Trimming removed 5 bases at V and 2 bases at J, with 21 bases between. CDR1 MNHEY and CDR2 SMNVEV come from the germline V gene (reference sequence). The CDR3 protein is CASSPWPRAALNYGYTF. The CDR3 bases are TGTGCCAGCAGTCCCTGGCCCCGGGCAGCACTCAACTATGGCTACACCTTC.

In this sample, this clonotype turned up many times. The chain couples TRBV14 to TRBJ1-2; 7 bases fit TRBD1. Germline CDR1 is SGHDN and CDR2 is FVKESK. V was pared by 5 bases and J by 8 bases, with 2 bases of the junction left unmatched. The CDR3 extends over 11 amino acids. The DNA of the CDR3 is TGTGCCAGCAGCGACAGGGTCGGCTACACCTTC. Translation gives CASSDRVGYTF.

The chain joins TRBV5-1 to TRBJ1-5; no firm D call. From germline, CDR1 is SGHRS and CDR2 YFSETQ. There are 15 residues in the CDR3. V gave up 0 bases and J gave up 3 bases, with 10 bases separating them. The CDR3 nucleotides read TGCGCCAGCAGCTTGGGTGAGGGATACAATCAGCCCCAGCATTTT. This encodes CASSLGEGYNQPQHF.

This clonotype appeared a few times. The genes are TRBV20-1 and TRBJ2-2; 13 bases line up with TRBD2. CDR1 and CDR2 from the germline V gene are DFQATT and SNEGSKA (reference sequence). The CDR3 is 18 residues long. The V and J ends lost 0 bases and 4 bases, in that order; junction bases with no gene match: 8. CDR3 residues: CSARDTTSGGTPTGELFF. The CDR3 nucleotides read TGCAGTGCTAGAGATACGACTAGCGGGGGGACCCCCACCGGGGAGCTGTTTTTT.

V gene TRBV7-9 combines with J gene TRBJ2-5; D not certain. Germline CDR1 and CDR2: SEHNR and FQNEAQ (reference sequence). V lost 8 bases and J lost 2, with 12 bases in between. The CDR3 sequence is 13 residues long. The CDR3 reads CASANTWQETQYF. As DNA, the CDR3 is TGTGCCAGCGCAAACACCTGGCAAGAGACCCAGTACTTC.

This clonotype was seen at least ten times. This chain links TRBV12-3 or TRBV12-4 with TRBJ1-5, with D possibly being TRBD1 (5 bases). Trimming removed 7 bases at V and 0 bases at J, with 13 bases between. This CDR3 is built from 15 residues. As DNA, the CDR3 is TGTGCCAGCACCCTGGGGGGTTATAGCAATCAGCCCCAGCATTTT. This gives the protein CASTLGGYSNQPQHF.